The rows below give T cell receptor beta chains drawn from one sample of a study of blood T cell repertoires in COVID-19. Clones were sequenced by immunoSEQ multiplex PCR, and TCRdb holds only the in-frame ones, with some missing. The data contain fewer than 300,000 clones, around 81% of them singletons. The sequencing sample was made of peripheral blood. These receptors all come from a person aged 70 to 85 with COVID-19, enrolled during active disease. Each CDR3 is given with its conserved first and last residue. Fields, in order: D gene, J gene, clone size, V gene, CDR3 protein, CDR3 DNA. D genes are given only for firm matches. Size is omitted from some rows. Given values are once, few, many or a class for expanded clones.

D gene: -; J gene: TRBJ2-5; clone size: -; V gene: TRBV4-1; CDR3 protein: CASSQVRETQYF; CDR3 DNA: TGCGCCAGCAGCCAAGTCCGAGAGACCCAGTACTTC
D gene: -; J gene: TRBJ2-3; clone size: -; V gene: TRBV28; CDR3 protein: CASSLTEAASTDTQYF; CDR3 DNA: TGTGCCAGCAGTCTGACCGAGGCAGCTAGCACAGATACGCAGTATTTT
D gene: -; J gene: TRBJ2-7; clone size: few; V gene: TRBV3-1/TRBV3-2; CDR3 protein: CASSQLRAGSEQYF; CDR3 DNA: TGTGCCAGCAGCCAACTAAGAGCGGGTAGCGAGCAGTACTTC
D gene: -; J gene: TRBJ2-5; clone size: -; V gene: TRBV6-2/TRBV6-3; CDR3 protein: CASSYRQFSSEKETQYF; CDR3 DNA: TGTGCCAGCAGTTATCGTCAGTTCTCTTCGGAGAAAGAGACCCAGTACTTC
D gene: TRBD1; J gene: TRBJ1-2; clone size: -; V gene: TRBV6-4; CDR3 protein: CASRAEGQHGYTF; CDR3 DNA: TGTGCCAGCAGAGCTGAGGGACAGCATGGCTACACCTTC
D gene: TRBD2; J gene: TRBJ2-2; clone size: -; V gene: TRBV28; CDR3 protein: CASSNTRGTSRRTGELFF; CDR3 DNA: TGTGCCAGCAGTAACACACGGGGGACTAGTAGGAGGACCGGGGAGCTGTTTTTT
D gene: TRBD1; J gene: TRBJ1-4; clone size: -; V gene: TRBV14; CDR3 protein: CASSHDGQGNATNEKLFF; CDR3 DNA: TGTGCCAGCAGCCATGACGGACAGGGAAACGCAACTAATGAAAAACTGTTTTTT
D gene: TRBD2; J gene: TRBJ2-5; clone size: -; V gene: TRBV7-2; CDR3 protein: CASSRDSGRRETQYF; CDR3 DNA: TGTGCCAGCAGCCGCGATAGCGGGAGGAGGGAGACCCAGTACTTC
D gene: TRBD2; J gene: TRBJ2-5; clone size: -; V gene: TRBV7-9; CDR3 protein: CASSLHSGGGANKKETQYF; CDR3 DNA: TGTGCCAGCAGCTTACATTCGGGAGGAGGGGCGAATAAGAAAGAGACCCAGTACTTC
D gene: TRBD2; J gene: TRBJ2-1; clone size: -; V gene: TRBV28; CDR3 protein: CASSGGTRGNEQFF; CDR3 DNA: TGTGCCAGCAGCGGGGGGACTCGGGGGAATGAGCAGTTCTTC
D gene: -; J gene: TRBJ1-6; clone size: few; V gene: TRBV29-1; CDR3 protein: CSVQDAGTPLHF; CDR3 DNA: TGCAGCGTCCAAGACGCAGGGACACCCCTCCACTTT
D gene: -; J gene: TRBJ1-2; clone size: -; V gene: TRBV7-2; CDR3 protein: CASSLVAGGDYGYTF; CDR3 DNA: TGTGCCAGCAGCTTAGTTGCAGGAGGGGACTATGGCTACACCTTC
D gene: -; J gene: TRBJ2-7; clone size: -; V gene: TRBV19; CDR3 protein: CASSITGIYEQYF; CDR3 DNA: TGTGCCAGTAGTATTACAGGGATTTACGAGCAGTACTTC
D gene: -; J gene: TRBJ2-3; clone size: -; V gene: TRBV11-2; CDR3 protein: CASSSMPGDTQYF; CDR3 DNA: TGTGCCAGCAGCTCAATGCCAGGAGATACGCAGTATTTT
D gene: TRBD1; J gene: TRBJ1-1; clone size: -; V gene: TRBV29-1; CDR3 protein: CSGGTGWGTEAFF; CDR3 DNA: TGCAGCGGCGGGACAGGGTGGGGCACTGAAGCTTTCTTT
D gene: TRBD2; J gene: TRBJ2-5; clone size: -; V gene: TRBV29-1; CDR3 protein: CSVPRSGGSETQYF; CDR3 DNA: TGCAGCGTTCCCCGGTCGGGCGGGAGCGAGACCCAGTACTTC
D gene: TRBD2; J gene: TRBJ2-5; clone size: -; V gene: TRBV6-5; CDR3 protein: CAIHIAGRETQYF; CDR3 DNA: TGTGCCATCCATATAGCGGGAAGGGAGACCCAGTACTTC
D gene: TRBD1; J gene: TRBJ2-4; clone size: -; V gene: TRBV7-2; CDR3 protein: CASSPGTGVPGKNIQYF; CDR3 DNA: TGTGCCAGCAGCCCCGGGACAGGTGTTCCGGGCAAAAACATTCAGTACTTC
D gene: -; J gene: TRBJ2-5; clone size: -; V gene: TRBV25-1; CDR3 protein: CASSESGMGHGETQYF; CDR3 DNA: TGTGCCAGCAGTGAATCTGGGATGGGGCATGGGGAGACCCAGTACTTC
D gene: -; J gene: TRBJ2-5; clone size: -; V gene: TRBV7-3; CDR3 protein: CASSKEAGETQYF; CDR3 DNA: TGTGCCAGCAGCAAGGAGGCGGGGGAGACCCAGTACTTC
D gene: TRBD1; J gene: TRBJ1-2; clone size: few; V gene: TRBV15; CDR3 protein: CATSPDRVGYGYTF; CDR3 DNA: TGTGCCACCAGCCCCGACAGGGTAGGATATGGCTACACCTTC
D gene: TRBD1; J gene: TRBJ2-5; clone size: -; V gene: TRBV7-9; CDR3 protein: CASSLGDRDQETQYF; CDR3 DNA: TGTGCCAGCAGCTTAGGAGACAGGGATCAAGAGACCCAGTACTTC
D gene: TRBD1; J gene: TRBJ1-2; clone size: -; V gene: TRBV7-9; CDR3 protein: CASSHGTVFNYGYTF; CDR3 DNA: TGTGCCAGCAGCCACGGGACAGTATTTAACTATGGCTACACCTTC
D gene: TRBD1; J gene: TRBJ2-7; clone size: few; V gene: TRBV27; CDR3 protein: CASSLGTGTAIYEQYF; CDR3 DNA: TGTGCCAGCAGTTTGGGGACAGGGACCGCCATCTACGAGCAGTACTTC
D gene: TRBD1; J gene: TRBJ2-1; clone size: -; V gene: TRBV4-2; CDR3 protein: CASSQDLGQGAWNEQFF; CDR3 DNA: TGTGCCAGCAGCCAAGATCTAGGACAGGGGGCTTGGAATGAGCAGTTCTTC
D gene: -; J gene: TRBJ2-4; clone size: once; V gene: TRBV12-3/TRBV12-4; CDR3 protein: CASGDLAKNIQYF; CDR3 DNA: TGTGCCAGCGGTGACTTAGCCAAAAACATTCAGTACTTC